This entry lists 25 T cell receptor beta chains sequenced from one sample in a study of blood T cells in healthy people across ages. For the second PCR, which ran for about 7 to 11 cycles, a sample-barcoded 5' primer and a J-beta primer mix were used. TCRdb ran MiXCR on the 5' RACE reads and lists one entry per CDR3 protein. Here the sample spans over 700,000 distinct CDR3 sequences, 25% being singletons. The same sample was also studied in work on T cells of mothers and their children.

Sequencing was performed on blood. All receptors come from a boy between 5 and 17 years old in good health.

The V and J genes are TRBV9 and TRBJ1-1; D unresolved. This CDR3 has 13 residues. Germline assignment: CDR1 SGDLS and CDR2 YYNGEE. V was cut by 8 bases and J by 1 base, with 12 bases left in between. This CDR3 reads CASQSFGNTEAFF. The CDR3 DNA follows: TGTGCCAGTCAGTCCTTCGGGAACACTGAAGCTTTCTTT.

V is TRBV2 and J is TRBJ2-5, with D perhaps TRBD1 or TRBD2 (5 bases each). Near its end, the DNA agrees better with TRBJ2-7, so the J call may be wrong. The CDR3 extends over 13 amino acids. Looked up from germline, CDR1 is SNHLY and CDR2 is FYNNEI. CDR3 sequence: CASSEGVDYEQYF. The CDR3 DNA reads as TGTGCCAGCAGTGAGGGGGTTGATTACGAGCAGTACTTC.

This clonotype was seen more than once but under ten times. V is TRBV5-1 and J is TRBJ2-7, with 7 bases fitting TRBD2. Germline V gene sequence: CDR1 SGHRS, CDR2 YFSETQ. The length of the CDR3 is 18 residues. Unmatched junction bases numbered 21, after V lost 7 bases and J lost 2 bases. CDR3 residues: CASSSVGVGRGRTYEQYF. The CDR3 DNA follows: TGCGCCAGCTCCTCGGTCGGGGTTGGGCGGGGGAGGACCTACGAGCAGTACTTC.

This sequence joins TRBV6-2 or TRBV6-3 and TRBJ1-2; 7 positions match TRBD1. V dropped 0 bases and J dropped 6; count of bases not matched to a gene: 1. The CDR3 covers 13 residues. Germline CDR1 MNHEY, CDR2 SVGEGT. The CDR3 DNA follows: TGTGCCAGCAGTTACTCTGGACAGGATGGCTACACCTTC. Amino acids: CASSYSGQDGYTF.

This clonotype was counted a few times. The chain employs TRBV20-1 and TRBJ2-4, with a weak D call TRBD1 (6 bases). This CDR3 contains 16 residues. Looked up from germline, CDR1 is DFQATT and CDR2 is SNEGSKA (reference sequence). Trimming cost V 5 bases and J 0 bases, with 17 bases left between them. The CDR3 region is CSAWDISSLAKNIQYF. Here the CDR3 DNA reads TGCAGTGCTTGGGACATATCCTCACTAGCCAAAAACATTCAGTACTTC.

This clonotype turned up a few times. The gene calls are TRBV9 and TRBJ2-1; D might be TRBD1 or TRBD2, each matching 6 bases. Looked up from germline, CDR1 is SGDLS and CDR2 is YYNGEE. The CDR3 has 14 amino acids. With 3 bases removed from V and 2 bases from J, the gap between germline ends came to 9 bases. Here the CDR3 DNA reads TGTGCCAGCAGCGGAGGGGGGACCTACAATGAGCAGTTCTTC. Its protein is CASSGGGTYNEQFF. Combining the CDR3 with reference TRBV9 and TRBJ2-1 gives the whole variable domain DSGVTQTPKHLITATGQRVTLRCSPRSGDLSVYWYQQSLDQGLQFLIQYYNGEERAKGNILERFSAQQFPDLHSELNLSSLELGDSALYFCASSGGGTYNEQFFGPGTRLTVL.

The chain couples TRBV29-1 to TRBJ2-3; TRBD2 matches at 9 bases. Germline CDR1 is SQVTM and CDR2 is ANQGSEA. V was pared by 5 bases and J by 2 bases, with 8 bases of the junction left unmatched. CDR3 size: 15 residues. The CDR3 spells CSVYSRGGFTDTQYF. As DNA, the CDR3 is TGCAGCGTTTACTCGCGGGGGGGCTTCACAGATACGCAGTATTTT.

This clonotype was counted only a few times. The rearrangement links TRBV2 to TRBJ1-1; D is undetermined. V lost 7 bases to trimming and J lost 0 bases, with 15 bases between them. This CDR3 contains 15 residues. The germline gives CDR1 SNHLY, CDR2 FYNNEI. The CDR3 reads CASKIIRVMNTEAFF. The DNA of the CDR3 is TGTGCCAGCAAGATTATAAGGGTCATGAACACTGAAGCTTTCTTT.

There are a few counts of this clonotype. The chain joins TRBV4-2 to TRBJ1-6, with D perhaps matching TRBD1 (6 bases). This CDR3 is 16 amino acids long. Per the germline V gene, CDR1 is LGHNA and CDR2 is YNFKEQ. V gave up 1 base and J gave up 5 bases, with 12 bases separating them. The DNA for the CDR3 is TGTGCCAGCAGCCAAGGATGGACAGTGGATAATTCACCCCTCCACTTT. Its protein product is CASSQGWTVDNSPLHF.

J is TRBJ2-7 and V is TRBV6-2 or TRBV6-3; D may match TRBD1 or TRBD2 (5 bases each). The germline V gene encodes CDR1 MNHEY and CDR2 SVGEGT. Trimming took 6 bases from V and 2 from J, leaving 14 bases between them. The CDR3 extends over 14 amino acids. CDR3 sequence (DNA): TGTGCCAGCAGCGCCGGGACGGTCCCCTACGAGCAGTACTTC. Amino acid sequence: CASSAGTVPYEQYF.

J is TRBJ2-3 and V is TRBV7-6; TRBD1 or TRBD2 may be the D gene (5 bases each). Germline V gives CDR1 SGHVS, CDR2 FNYEAQ. The CDR3 contains 16 residues. The V end lost 4 bases, the J end lost 5 bases, and 19 bases lay between the germline ends. The CDR3 nucleotides read TGTGCCAGCAGCTCACCCGAGTCAGGGAGAGGAGATACGCAGTATTTT. Translating it yields CASSSPESGRGDTQYF.

The chain has TRBV29-1 and TRBJ1-2; tentative D call: TRBD1 (5 bases). Between the trimmed V and J ends, which lost 3 bases and 14 bases, there was a span of 16 bases. The CDR3 runs to 11 residues. Looked up from germline, CDR1 is SQVTM and CDR2 is ANQGSEA. The CDR3 loop is CSVEGTGRFTF. The CDR3 DNA follows: TGCAGCGTTGAGGGGACGGGGAGGTTTACCTTC.

This clonotype was counted a few times. The gene calls are TRBV29-1 and TRBJ1-2; 10 positions agree with TRBD1. From germline, CDR1 is SQVTM and CDR2 ANQGSEA. This CDR3 contains 13 residues. The trim removed 4 bases at V and 7 bases at J, leaving 6 bases unmatched. The chain's CDR3 is CSVGQGATFGYTF. CDR3 in DNA: TGCAGCGTTGGACAGGGGGCAACGTTTGGCTACACCTTC.

About this clonotype itself: Likely a read error: the CDR3 ends without its conserved phenylalanine or tryptophan. It is unclear where the CDR3 begins or ends on the DNA, so no DNA is shown, and the CDR3 is as TCRdb lists it. The chain recombines TRBV10-3 with TRBJ2-6; the tabulated D call, TRBD1, remains unverified against the DNA. The CDR3 has 9 residues if both end residues are counted. Germline assignment: CDR1 ENHRY and CDR2 SYGVKD. CDR3 region: CAIRRTGGV.

The chain combines TRBV9 with TRBJ2-5, with D perhaps being TRBD1 or TRBD2 (5 bases each). V gave up 3 bases and J gave up 2 bases, with 14 bases separating them. Per germline, CDR1 SGDLS and CDR2 YYNGEE. The CDR3 is made up of 15 amino acids. CDR3 nucleotides: TGTGCCAGCAGCGCAAGGGACCGAGAACAAGAGACCCAGTACTTC. It translates to CASSARDREQETQYF.

The chain employs TRBV29-1 and TRBJ2-3; 12 nucleotides match TRBD2. CDR1 and CDR2 from the germline V gene are SQVTM and ANQGSEA. Trimming at V came to 4 bases and at J to 4 bases, leaving 6 bases not matched to a gene. This CDR3 has 15 amino acids. The CDR3 is CSVAVTSGSPDTQYF. CDR3 DNA sequence: TGCAGCGTTGCCGTGACTAGCGGGAGCCCAGATACGCAGTATTTT.

On this clonotype: A read error is possible here, since a much larger clone lies one base away. V is TRBV4-2 and J is TRBJ2-1; D is uncertain. This CDR3 contains 13 residues. Germline loops: CDR1 LGHNA, CDR2 YNFKEQ. The chain's CDR3 is CASGQEWNNEQFF. The CDR3 nucleotides read TGTGCCAGCGGCCAAGAGTGGAACAATGAGCAGTTCTTC.

This chain uses TRBV12-3 or TRBV12-4 with TRBJ2-3; TRBD1 matches 7 bases. The CDR3 has 14 amino acids. Trimming took 3 bases from V and 3 from J; bases not matched to a gene: 3. The DNA of the CDR3 is TGTGCCAGCAGTTTGCAGGGGGTTACAGATACGCAGTATTTT. Translated, it gives CASSLQGVTDTQYF.

The V call is TRBV6-5, the J call TRBJ1-1; D gene unclear. Per germline, CDR1 MNHEY and CDR2 SVGAGI. The CDR3 runs to 12 residues. V was trimmed by 5 bases and J by 5 bases, leaving 9 bases between them. DNA of the CDR3: TGTGCCAGCAGTAGGAAAGGAACTGAAGCTTTCTTT. Translation gives CASSRKGTEAFF.

This clonotype was picked up a small number of times. The chain employs TRBV12-3 or TRBV12-4 and TRBJ1-1; 8 positions agree with TRBD1. CDR3 length equals 14 residues. Trimming at V came to 7 bases and at J to 7 bases, leaving 11 bases not matched to a gene. CDR3 sequence (DNA): TGTGCCAGCAATGAACTGGACAGGGAAGTTGAAGCTTTCTTT. It yields the protein CASNELDREVEAFF.

This clonotype has more than one count but fewer than ten. The CDR3 is CSVTGPSSYEQYF. For the CDR3, the DNA is TGCAGCGTTACAGGGCCGAGCTCCTACGAGCAGTACTTC. The J gene is TRBJ2-7, the V gene TRBV29-1, with a tentative D call TRBD1 (6 bases). Per the germline V gene, CDR1 is SQVTM and CDR2 is ANQGSEA. V lost 5 bases, J lost 0 bases, and 11 bases lay in between. CDR3 size: 13 residues.

The chain employs TRBV12-3 or TRBV12-4 and TRBJ1-4; D unresolved. This CDR3 has 16 amino acids. V was trimmed by 6 bases and J by 4 bases, leaving 18 bases between them. CDR3 sequence: CASSLGGFKLNEKLFF. The CDR3 coding sequence is TGTGCCAGCAGCCTCGGAGGGTTCAAACTTAATGAAAAACTGTTTTTT.

The chain uses TRBV6-6 and TRBJ1-1, with D possibly TRBD1 on 6 matching bases. Looked up from germline, CDR1 is MNHNY and CDR2 is SVGAGI (reference sequence). This CDR3 is built from 13 residues. V lost 8 bases and J 10 bases, leaving 20 bases between the germline ends. The CDR3 bases are TGTGCCAGCCTGGTGGGGGGCCTTACGGGAGCTTTCTTT. Translation: CASLVGGLTGAFF.

In its sample, this clonotype was seen a few times. V and J are TRBV7-2 and TRBJ2-5; TRBD2 matches 13 bases. Per the germline V gene, CDR1 is SGHTA and CDR2 is FQGNSA. V lost 7 bases, J lost 5 bases, and 7 bases stayed unmatched. The CDR3 consists of 15 residues. Written as DNA, the CDR3 is TGTACCAGCATGTTACTAGCGGGGGGGCTGGAGACCCAGTACTTC. It yields the protein CTSMLLAGGLETQYF.

The rearrangement links TRBV18 to TRBJ2-6; no reliable D call. Germline values: CDR1 KGHSH, CDR2 LQKENI. V dropped 2 bases and J dropped 2 bases, with 4 bases sitting between them. The CDR3 is 14 residues long. CDR3 in DNA: TGTGCCAGCTCACCAGCGGCTGGGGCCAACGTCCTGACTTTC. This gives the protein CASSPAAGANVLTF.